The rows below give T cell receptor beta chains drawn from one sample of a study of cytomegalovirus exposure and HLA in healthy donors. The table came from immunoSEQ multiplex PCR; TCRdb's copy has only in-frame clones and leaves some out. The sample lists approximately 130,000 clones, about 78% seen once, with around 1.2% in the top ten. The specimen sequenced was PBMCs. These receptors came from a man aged 45-65 years in good health and CMV-seronegative. The CDR3 runs from the conserved cysteine through the conserved F or W. Fields, in order: CDR3 protein, CDR3 DNA, J gene, clone size, V gene, D gene. A D gene is named only where the DNA matches it firmly. Clone sizes are given selectively: once, few, many, or a class where the clone is expanded.

CDR3: CASTKTGTTDTEAFF
DNA: TGTGCCAGTACTAAAACCGGGACAACGGACACTGAAGCTTTCTTT
J: TRBJ1-1
size: .
V: TRBV19
D: .

CDR3: CASSKAGTGPYEQYF
DNA: TGTGCCAGCAGCAAAGCAGGGACTGGGCCCTACGAGCAGTACTTC
J: TRBJ2-7
size: once
V: TRBV21-1
D: .

CDR3: CASSLWTGFGYAF
DNA: TGTGCCAGCAGTTTATGGACAGGGTTTGGCTACGCCTTC
J: TRBJ1-2
size: .
V: TRBV28
D: TRBD1

CDR3: CASSQVLLAGDTGELFF
DNA: TGCGCCAGCAGCCAAGTCCTCCTAGCGGGAGACACCGGGGAGCTGTTTTTT
J: TRBJ2-2
size: .
V: TRBV4-1
D: TRBD2

CDR3: CASLLAGGYEQYF
DNA: TGCGCCAGCTTACTAGCGGGAGGATACGAGCAGTACTTC
J: TRBJ2-7
size: .
V: TRBV10-2
D: TRBD2

CDR3: CASSFIGQGGLDEQYF
DNA: TGTGCCAGCAGTTTCATCGGACAGGGGGGCTTAGACGAGCAGTACTTC
J: TRBJ2-7
size: .
V: TRBV27
D: TRBD1

CDR3: CASSLDGGTYEQYF
DNA: TGTGCCAGCAGCTTAGACGGGGGGACCTACGAGCAGTACTTC
J: TRBJ2-7
size: .
V: TRBV11-3
D: TRBD2

CDR3: CASSEPGQGGYGYTF
DNA: TGTGCCAGCAGTGAACCGGGACAGGGAGGTTATGGCTACACCTTC
J: TRBJ1-2
size: once
V: TRBV2
D: TRBD1

CDR3: CASGDRVEFFVF
DNA: TGTGCCAGTGGGGACAGGGTTGAATTTTTTGTCTTC
J: TRBJ2-1
size: .
V: TRBV2
D: TRBD1

CDR3: CASSTGTGFARESDDEQYF
DNA: TGCGCCAGCAGCACCGGGACAGGGTTCGCTCGGGAGAGCGACGACGAGCAGTACTTC
J: TRBJ2-7
size: .
V: TRBV5-1
D: TRBD1

CDR3: CASSEADTSGDYNEQFF
DNA: TGTGCCAGCAGTGAGGCTGACACTAGCGGGGACTACAATGAGCAGTTCTTC
J: TRBJ2-1
size: few
V: TRBV2
D: TRBD2

CDR3: CASSVGTAGFEQYF
DNA: TGTGCCAGCAGTGTCGGGACAGCAGGATTCGAGCAGTACTTC
J: TRBJ2-7
size: .
V: TRBV28
D: TRBD1

CDR3: CAISDPSLAGGQGEQFF
DNA: TGTGCCATCAGTGACCCGTCGTTAGCGGGAGGGCAAGGTGAGCAGTTCTTC
J: TRBJ2-1
size: .
V: TRBV10-3
D: TRBD2

CDR3: CASSQGGGQSNYGYTF
DNA: TGCGCCAGCAGCCAAGGCGGGGGCCAGTCGAACTATGGCTACACCTTC
J: TRBJ1-2
size: .
V: TRBV4-3
D: .

CDR3: CASSGRDVVGNEKLFF
DNA: TGTGCCAGCAGCGGCAGGGATGTTGTAGGGAATGAAAAACTGTTTTTT
J: TRBJ1-4
size: .
V: TRBV7-9
D: .

CDR3: CASDRARTDTQYF
DNA: TGTGCCAGCGACAGGGCCCGCACAGATACGCAGTATTTT
J: TRBJ2-3
size: .
V: TRBV5-8
D: TRBD1

CDR3: CAISEYGQLNTEAFF
DNA: TGTGCCATCAGTGAGTACGGACAGTTGAACACTGAAGCTTTCTTT
J: TRBJ1-1
size: few
V: TRBV10-3
D: .

CDR3: CASNAVTGATSEKLFF
DNA: TGTGCCAGCAATGCAGTGACGGGCGCAACTAGTGAAAAACTGTTTTTT
J: TRBJ1-4
size: .
V: TRBV2
D: .

CDR3: CASMGQGMTGELFF
DNA: TGTGCAAGCATGGGACAGGGGATGACCGGGGAGCTGTTTTTT
J: TRBJ2-2
size: .
V: TRBV28
D: TRBD1

CDR3: CASSLVVGGTGNEQFF
DNA: TGCGCCAGCAGCTTGGTCGTGGGAGGGACGGGGAATGAGCAGTTCTTC
J: TRBJ2-1
size: .
V: TRBV5-1
D: TRBD2

CDR3: CASSPEGELNTEAFF
DNA: TGTGCCAGCAGCCCCGAAGGGGAACTGAACACTGAAGCTTTCTTT
J: TRBJ1-1
size: .
V: TRBV13
D: .

CDR3: CASSALEGGVSETQYF
DNA: TGTGCCAGCAGCGCACTGGAAGGGGGCGTCTCAGAGACCCAGTACTTC
J: TRBJ2-5
size: .
V: TRBV9
D: TRBD1

CDR3: CASSLQDSNYGYTF
DNA: TGCGCCAGCAGCTTACAGGACAGTAACTATGGCTACACCTTC
J: TRBJ1-2
size: .
V: TRBV5-1
D: .

CDR3: CASSLLPSGSYEQYF
DNA: TGCGCCAGCAGCTTGCTTCCTAGCGGGAGCTACGAGCAGTACTTC
J: TRBJ2-7
size: .
V: TRBV5-1
D: TRBD2

CDR3: CASSLALAGGLYEQYF
DNA: TGTGCCAGCAGCTTAGCCCTAGCGGGAGGTTTGTACGAGCAGTACTTC
J: TRBJ2-7
size: few
V: TRBV7-2
D: TRBD2

CDR3: CASSVEEGPYEQYF
DNA: TGTGCCAGCAGCGTAGAGGAGGGACCCTACGAGCAGTACTTC
J: TRBJ2-7
size: .
V: TRBV9
D: .

CDR3: CASSPPGTGGLAGGYEQYF
DNA: TGCGCCAGCAGCCCTCCCGGGACAGGGGGACTAGCGGGAGGCTACGAGCAGTACTTC
J: TRBJ2-7
size: .
V: TRBV5-1
D: TRBD2

CDR3: CSVESFGQGPFTQYF
DNA: TGCAGCGTTGAATCGTTCGGACAGGGCCCGTTCACGCAGTATTTT
J: TRBJ2-3
size: .
V: TRBV29-1
D: TRBD1

CDR3: CASSPGLVSTDTQYF
DNA: TGTGCCAGCAGTCCGGGACTAGTAAGCACAGATACGCAGTATTTT
J: TRBJ2-3
size: .
V: TRBV27
D: TRBD2

CDR3: CASSLVAGATGELFF
DNA: TGTGCCAGCAGCTTAGTAGCGGGAGCCACCGGGGAGCTGTTTTTT
J: TRBJ2-2
size: .
V: TRBV7-9
D: TRBD2

CDR3: CASSTLGNTEAFF
DNA: TGTGCCAGCAGCACTCTTGGGAACACTGAAGCTTTCTTT
J: TRBJ1-1
size: few
V: TRBV7-3
D: .

CDR3: CASSQQGKSFNEKLFF
DNA: TGCGCCAGCAGCCAGCAGGGAAAATCCTTTAATGAAAAACTGTTTTTT
J: TRBJ1-4
size: .
V: TRBV4-1
D: .

CDR3: CASSEIQGVDSPLHF
DNA: TGTGCCAGCAGTGAAATACAGGGGGTTGATTCACCCCTCCACTTT
J: TRBJ1-6
size: .
V: TRBV2
D: TRBD1

CDR3: CASSLSRTGYEQYF
DNA: TGTGCCAGCAGTTTATCTCGGACAGGATACGAGCAGTACTTC
J: TRBJ2-7
size: .
V: TRBV28
D: TRBD1

CDR3: CASSSPLDRGEKLFF
DNA: TGTGCCAGCAGTTCCCCCTTGGACAGGGGAGAAAAACTGTTTTTT
J: TRBJ1-4
size: .
V: TRBV28
D: TRBD1

CDR3: CASSQDLVGQGSNTGELFF
DNA: TGTGCCAGCAGCCAAGATTTAGTAGGACAGGGATCGAACACCGGGGAGCTGTTTTTT
J: TRBJ2-2
size: .
V: TRBV14
D: TRBD1

CDR3: CASSLTSGSSYTDTQYF
DNA: TGTGCCAGCAGTTTAACTAGCGGGAGTTCGTACACAGATACGCAGTATTTT
J: TRBJ2-3
size: .
V: TRBV28
D: TRBD2

CDR3: CASSHLARPSNEQFF
DNA: TGTGCCAGCAGTCATCTAGCGCGCCCAAGCAATGAGCAGTTCTTC
J: TRBJ2-1
size: .
V: TRBV28
D: .

CDR3: CASTQGDPSGNTIYF
DNA: TGTGCCAGCACCCAGGGTGACCCCTCTGGAAACACCATATATTTT
J: TRBJ1-3
size: .
V: TRBV6-5
D: .

CDR3: CASRELLTSAANTGELFF
DNA: TGTGCCAGCAGGGAACTTCTTACTAGCGCCGCGAACACCGGGGAGCTGTTTTTT
J: TRBJ2-2
size: .
V: TRBV28
D: TRBD2

CDR3: CASSEPQGYEQLFF
DNA: TGTGCCAGCAGTGAACCCCAGGGCTACGAGCAACTGTTTTTT
J: TRBJ1-4
size: .
V: TRBV6-1
D: .

CDR3: CASSSRDSMNTEAFF
DNA: TGTGCCAGTAGCTCGCGGGACAGCATGAACACTGAAGCTTTCTTT
J: TRBJ1-1
size: .
V: TRBV2
D: TRBD1

CDR3: CASSLVGQFYGYTF
DNA: TGTGCCAGCAGCTTAGTAGGACAGTTCTATGGCTACACCTTC
J: TRBJ1-2
size: .
V: TRBV7-2
D: .

CDR3: CASSFTADTQYF
DNA: TGCGCCAGCAGCTTTACAGCTGATACGCAGTATTTT
J: TRBJ2-3
size: once
V: TRBV5-1
D: .

CDR3: CASSVGAGGWQYF
DNA: TGTGCCAGCAGTGTCGGTGCGGGGGGGTGGCAGTACTTC
J: TRBJ2-7
size: once
V: TRBV7-9
D: TRBD2